The 9 T cell receptor beta chains presented below share a single source sample, sequenced in a study of monozygotic twins with inflammatory bowel disease. TCRdb reanalyzed the 5' RACE reads, giving one entry per CDR3 protein sequence and no DNA. Across some 400,000 distinct CDR3 sequences, the top ten clones capture about 2.6% of the sample. The sequenced sample was blood. The receptors here all came from a human donor with ulcerative colitis or Crohn's disease, or a healthy co-twin of an affected twin (not recorded which).

This chain joins TRBV18 and TRBJ2-7; TCRdb outputs TRBD1, but without DNA this stays unchecked. Germline V lookup: CDR1 KGHSH, CDR2 LQKENI. The CDR3 totals 13 residues. The CDR3 sequence: CASSPLGPDEQYF.

The chain carries TRBV28 and TRBJ2-7; TCRdb outputs TRBD2, but without DNA this stays unchecked. CDR3 length: 15 residues. Germline lookup yields CDR1 MDHEN and CDR2 SYDVKM. The CDR3 protein is CATYVGGPSSYEQYF. The full variable domain, with the rest looked up from reference TRBV28 and TRBJ2-7, is DVKVTQSSRYLVKRTGEKVFLECVQDMDHENMFWYRQDPGLGLRLIYFSYDVKMKEKGDIPEGYSVSREKKERFSLILESASTNQTSMYLCATYVGGPSSYEQYFGPGTRLTVT.

The V gene is TRBV5-1, the J gene TRBJ2-7; TCRdb lists TRBD1, though no DNA is available to test this call. The CDR3 loop spans 18 amino acids. Per germline, CDR1 SGHRS and CDR2 YFSETQ. This CDR3 is CASSPVAAGTGEVGEQYF.

The chain has TRBV12-3 or TRBV12-4 and TRBJ1-4; the TRBD1 assignment by TCRdb is unverifiable without DNA. The CDR3 is 17 residues long. CDR3: CASSPGTGRSPNEKLFF.

The chain is built from TRBV6-4 and TRBJ2-3; TCRdb calls TRBD1, which cannot be checked without DNA. Germline V gene sequence: CDR1 MRHNA, CDR2 SNTAGT. The CDR3 sequence is 15 residues long. This CDR3 reads CASSDLAGGTDTQYF.

CDR3 amino acids: CSVAGQSSYEQYF. The V gene is TRBV29-1, the J gene TRBJ2-7; absent DNA, TCRdb's TRBD2 call cannot be checked. Germline V lookup: CDR1 SQVTM, CDR2 ANQGSEA. This CDR3 region has 13 residues.

The chain couples TRBV9 to TRBJ2-6; TCRdb returns TRBD1, unconfirmable since there is no DNA. The CDR3 extends over 17 amino acids. CDR1 is SGDLS, CDR2 YYNGEE, per germline. This chain's CDR3 is CASSVMAKQGGANVLTF.

The chain employs TRBV5-5 and TRBJ2-3; the TCRdb D gene call, TRBD2, has no DNA to confirm it. Germline V gene data show CDR1 as SGHKS and CDR2 as YYEKEE (reference sequence). CDR3 length equals 15 residues. CDR3: CASSSRGLAGTTQYF.

The chain employs TRBV29-1 and TRBJ2-5; TCRdb designates TRBD1, a call that cannot be tested without DNA. In germline, CDR1 is SQVTM, CDR2 ANQGSEA. The CDR3 consists of 11 residues. CDR3 region: CSVVPGETQYF. The full variable domain, completed using reference TRBV29-1 and TRBJ2-5, is SAVISQKPSRDICQRGTSLTIQCQVDSQVTMMFWYRQQPGQSLTLIATANQGSEATYESGFVIDKFPISRPNLTFSTLTVSNMSPEDSSIYLCSVVPGETQYFGPGTRLLVL.